This T cell receptor beta chain was identified in a study of blood T cell repertoires in COVID-19. Across the study: Samples came from the United States, Italy and Spain, spanning acute and convalescent COVID-19.

Seattle's enrolled individuals joined amid active infection and were then monitored longitudinally. CDR1 is SGHAT, CDR2 FQNNGV, per germline. Unmatched junction bases numbered 5, after V lost 5 bases and J lost 7 bases. The CDR3 runs to 15 residues. Per the original methods: By means of reference gene primer amplification, nucleated cell counts were estimated. Repertoires were generated with immunoSEQ multiplex PCR, while TCRdb's copy carries only in-frame clones and drops some. That table furnishes V, J and clone size, whereas the DNA furnished D and trimming. This table holds under 300,000 clones, 84% found once.

V is TRBV11-2 and J is TRBJ1-6; 10 bases fit TRBD1. The source of this sequence is a human donor with COVID-19, enrolled during active disease. The donor label of this sample is uncertain. Sequencing was carried out using peripheral blood. CDR3 protein: CASSRGTGVNSPLHF. CDR3 DNA sequence: TGTGCCAGCAGCCGCGGGACAGGGGTGAATTCACCCCTCCACTTT.